This T cell receptor beta chain stems from a study of OX40 agonist ivuxolimab in advanced cancers. Study-level information: Partial responses were observed in three patients, of whom one had hepatocellular carcinoma and two had cutaneous melanoma. Findings and caveats of the study: On average, a greater number of expanded clones characterised CD8+ T cells relative to CD4+.

The CDR3 runs to 13 residues. Germline assignment: CDR1 SGHTA and CDR2 FQGTGA. Trimming cost V 6 bases and J 0 bases, with 8 bases left between them. This clone was observed a few times. What it binds is unknown. Sequencing used immunoSEQ multiplex PCR; TCRdb keeps in-frame clones, though not all of them. The sample carries some 77,000 clones, more than 90% recorded once. The chain couples TRBV7-3 to TRBJ1-1; D is undetermined. The sample was CD4+ or CD8+ T cells sorted from blood, taken in a trial of the OX40 agonist ivuxolimab. The origin of this receptor is an adult with an advanced solid tumor such as melanoma, head and neck, liver or kidney cancer. CDR3 region: CASRFSMNTEAFF. The CDR3 DNA reads TGTGCCAGCAGGTTCAGTATGAACACTGAAGCTTTCTTT.